The next 30 T cell receptor beta chains were all read from a single sample in a study of blood T cell repertoires in COVID-19. Assay used: immunoSEQ multiplex PCR; TCRdb lists only in-frame clones, some missing. The sample includes 210,000 or so clones, about 86% seen only once; the top ten take over 2%. The sequenced material came from peripheral blood. Receptors were obtained from a woman aged 50 to 60 with acute or convalescent COVID-19.

The chain employs TRBV7-2 and TRBJ2-1; 9 bases line up with TRBD2. Germline V gives CDR1 SGHTA, CDR2 FQGNSA. There are 16 residues in the CDR3. The ends lost 1 base at V and 2 bases at J; junction bases unmatched: 3. In DNA form, the CDR3 reads TGTGCCAGCAGCTTAGGGCGACTAGCGGCCTACAATGAGCAGTTCTTC. Encoded protein: CASSLGRLAAYNEQFF. The full variable domain, in which reference TRBV7-2 and TRBJ2-1 provide the parts outside the CDR3, is GAGVSQSPSNKVTEKGKDVELRCDPISGHTALYWYRQSLGQGLEFLIYFQGNSAPDKSGLPSDRFSAERTGGSVSTLTIQRTQQEDSAVYLCASSLGRLAAYNEQFFGPGTRLTVL.

The genes are TRBV6-2 or TRBV6-3 and TRBJ2-7; weak D call: TRBD2 (5 bases). CDR3 length: 17 residues. The V end was cut by 3 bases, the J end by 0 bases, with 18 bases between. Germline V lookup: CDR1 MNHEY, CDR2 SVGEGT. The CDR3 region is CASSYPPLGLLSYEQYF. CDR3 nucleotide sequence: TGTGCCAGCAGTTATCCCCCCCTAGGACTGCTCTCCTACGAGCAGTACTTC.

The rearrangement joins TRBV6-6 to TRBJ1-4; 11 nucleotides align to TRBD1. The germline V gene has CDR1 MNHNY and CDR2 SVGAGI (reference sequence). This CDR3 is built from 15 residues. With 5 bases clipped from V and 7 bases from J, the junction kept 6 bases outside the gene matches. The CDR3 region has the DNA TGTGCCAGCAGTCCCCCTGGGACAGGGGGTGAAAAACTGTTTTTT. It specifies CASSPPGTGGEKLFF.

This clone has just one count. Its ends do not fully match the called genes, so a read error is possible. CDR3 nucleotides: TGTGCCAGCAGCCTAGAGGGAGATAACACTGAAGCTTTCTTT. Translation gives CASSLEGDNTEAFF. The chain links TRBV11-3 to TRBJ1-1; D ambiguous. Germline-derived CDR1 and CDR2 are SGHNT and YENEEA. CDR3 length equals 14 residues.

This clone was counted a single time. V gene TRBV29-1 combines with J gene TRBJ2-5; 7 positions match TRBD2. V trimming: 5 bases; J trimming: 3 bases; junction bases outside the gene matches: 6. Germline V gene data show CDR1 as SQVTM and CDR2 as ANQGSEA. The CDR3 consists of 13 residues. The DNA of the CDR3 is TGCAGCGTTCAGGCGGGGACTAAAGAGACCCAGTACTTC. Translated: CSVQAGTKETQYF.

This clone was recorded a few times. This sequence joins TRBV12-5 and TRBJ2-1; 14 bases match TRBD2. The V gene's germline CDR1 is LGHNT and CDR2 FRNRAP. This CDR3 comprises 18 residues. Unmatched junction bases numbered 9, after V lost 0 bases and J lost 8 bases. As DNA, the CDR3 is TGTGCTAGTGGTTTGGTACGGGGGACTAGCGGGAGTGGGTATGAGCAGTTCTTC. Protein product: CASGLVRGTSGSGYEQFF.

The rearrangement links TRBV10-3 to TRBJ2-1, with 7 bases fitting TRBD2. V lost 4 bases, J lost 5 bases, and 8 bases stayed unmatched. Germline V lookup: CDR1 ENHRY, CDR2 SYGVKD. This CDR3 contains 15 residues. The CDR3 nucleotides read TGTGCCATCAGTGGAGGCGGGGGACGCCACAATGAGCAGTTCTTC. Protein sequence: CAISGGGGRHNEQFF.

The chain employs TRBV27 and TRBJ2-7, with 8 positions matching TRBD2. V was pared by 3 bases and J by 1 base, with 5 bases of the junction left unmatched. The CDR3 is made up of 15 amino acids. Germline V gene data show CDR1 as MNHEY and CDR2 as SMNVEV (reference sequence). CDR3 in amino acids: CASSLWIAGSYEQYF. The CDR3 DNA reads as TGTGCCAGCAGTTTGTGGATAGCGGGGTCCTACGAGCAGTACTTC.

The CDR3 reads CAWSESGMYGYTF. As DNA, the CDR3 is TGTGCCTGGAGTGAGTCGGGAATGTACGGCTACACCTTC. The chain couples TRBV30 to TRBJ1-2; D remains unclear. Germline V gene sequence: CDR1 GTSNPN, CDR2 SVGIG (reference sequence). The CDR3 totals 13 residues. V lost 1 base, J lost 8 bases, and 14 bases lay in between.

The V and J genes are TRBV11-2 and TRBJ2-7, with a tentative D call TRBD2 (6 bases). The ends were cut back, 0 bases at V and 2 bases at J, with 11 bases in the middle. CDR1 is SGHAT, CDR2 FQNNGV, per germline. The CDR3 is 15 residues long. The CDR3 nucleotides read TGTGCCAGCAGCTTAGAAAGAGGGACTGCCTACGAGCAGTACTTC. It encodes CASSLERGTAYEQYF.

This rearrangement joins TRBV7-9 to TRBJ1-2, with 7 bases lining up with TRBD1. Trimming took 5 bases from V and 4 from J; bases not matched to a gene: 4. Germline-derived CDR1 and CDR2 are SEHNR and FQNEAQ (reference sequence). The CDR3 length is 13 residues. The CDR3 DNA reads as TGTGCCAGCAGCCAAGGGACAGCCTATGGCTACACCTTC. Translated, it gives CASSQGTAYGYTF. Complete variable domain (other parts from reference TRBV7-9 and TRBJ1-2): DTGVSQNPRHKITKRGQNVTFRCDPISEHNRLYWYRQTLGQGPEFLTYFQNEAQLEKSRLLSDRFSAERPKGSFSTLEIQRTEQGDSAMYLCASSQGTAYGYTFGSGTRLTVV.

This clone was counted between two and nine times. CDR3 bases: TGTGCCAGCAGCTTAGGGCAGGGCCGAGGCTACACCTTC. This translates into CASSLGQGRGYTF. The chain employs TRBV7-2 and TRBJ1-2, with a possible D match to TRBD1 (5 bases). V lost 1 base and J 8 bases, leaving 11 bases between the germline ends. The CDR3 totals 13 residues. The germline CDR1 and CDR2 sequences are SGHTA and FQGNSA.

CDR3 sequence: CASKGNTPGNTIYF. CDR3 DNA sequence: TGTGCCAGTAAGGGGAACACCCCTGGAAACACCATATATTTT. The rearrangement uses TRBV19 and TRBJ1-3; weak D call: TRBD1 (5 bases). The CDR3 sequence is 14 residues long. Germline assignment: CDR1 LNHDA and CDR2 SQIVND (reference sequence). V was cut by 7 bases and J by 2 bases, with 12 bases left in between.

The chain employs TRBV19 and TRBJ2-3; tentative D call: TRBD1 (6 bases). Trimming took off 8 bases at V and 4 bases at J, with 13 bases between the two ends. This CDR3 contains 13 residues. The germline V gene has CDR1 LNHDA and CDR2 SQIVND (reference sequence). The CDR3 loop reads CASSRQGPDTQYF. The CDR3 DNA follows: TGTGCCAGTTCACGGCAGGGGCCAGATACGCAGTATTTT.

The CDR3 nucleotides read TGTGCCTGGAGGGGACAGGGGATGACTGAAGCTTTCTTT. Its translation: CAWRGQGMTEAFF. The chain couples TRBV30 to TRBJ1-1; 10 bases map to TRBD1. V lost 3 bases, J lost 5 bases, and 3 bases stayed unmatched. Germline V gene lookup returns CDR1 GTSNPN and CDR2 SVGIG (reference sequence). The CDR3 covers 13 residues.

This clone was counted a single time. The chain combines TRBV29-1 with TRBJ2-3; maybe TRBD2 (5 bases). Trimming took 6 bases from V and 0 from J, leaving 10 bases between them. The V gene's germline CDR1 is SQVTM and CDR2 ANQGSEA. The CDR3 has 13 amino acids. This chain's CDR3 is CSVLSASTDTQYF. DNA for the CDR3: TGCAGCGTCCTTAGCGCTAGCACAGATACGCAGTATTTT.

This clone was detected once. This chain uses TRBV4-2 with TRBJ1-5; possibly TRBD1 for D (5 bases). Between the trimmed V and J ends, which lost 1 base and 6 bases, there was a span of 7 bases. The V gene's germline CDR1 is LGHNA and CDR2 YNFKEQ. The CDR3 totals 13 residues. CDR3 sequence reads: CASSQGGGQPQHF. CDR3 nucleotide sequence: TGTGCCAGCAGCCAAGGGGGGGGTCAGCCCCAGCATTTT.

The V call is TRBV12-3 or TRBV12-4, the J call TRBJ2-6; D gene uncertain. CDR3 length: 12 amino acids. The ends were cut back, 10 bases at V and 3 bases at J, with 7 bases in the middle. The CDR3 is CAILLGANVLTF. CDR3 bases: TGTGCCATCCTCCTTGGGGCCAACGTCCTGACTTTC.

The chain recombines TRBV5-4 with TRBJ1-2; 9 bases line up with TRBD1. CDR3 length: 13 amino acids. J lost 9 bases, V lost 3 bases, and 6 bases had no gene match. Germline V gene sequence: CDR1 SGHNT, CDR2 YYREEE (reference sequence). For the CDR3, the DNA is TGTGCCAGCAGCTGGGACAGGGAGATTAGCTACACCTTC. Its translation is CASSWDREISYTF.

The CDR3 nucleotides read TGTGCCTGGGCTAGGATGCTAGCGGGAGGGGACGAGCAGTTCTTC. It codes for CAWARMLAGGDEQFF. The chain uses TRBV30 and TRBJ2-1; 12 bases are shared with TRBD2. The CDR3 has 15 residues. CDR1 and CDR2 (germline): GTSNPN, SVGIG (reference sequence). With V trimmed by 5 bases and J by 10 bases, 12 bases remained unmatched. The variable domain in full, with the rest retrieved from reference TRBV30 and TRBJ2-1, is SQTIHQWPATLVQPVGSPLSLECTVEGTSNPNLYWYRQAAGRGLQLLFYSVGIGQISSEVPQNLSASRPQDRQFILSSKKLLLSDSGFYLCAWARMLAGGDEQFFGPGTRLTVL.

This sequence joins TRBV5-6 and TRBJ2-7; D possibly corresponds to TRBD2 (5 bases). CDR1 SGHDT and CDR2 YYEEEE come from the germline V gene. This CDR3 has 12 amino acids. Deletions cut 4 bases from V and 7 bases from J, with 12 bases between. The CDR3 here is CASSQRVSEQYF. CDR3 nucleotides: TGTGCCAGCAGCCAGAGGGTCTCTGAGCAGTACTTC. The variable domain in full, with the rest retrieved from reference TRBV5-6 and TRBJ2-7, is DAGVTQSPTHLIKTRGQQVTLRCSPKSGHDTVSWYQQALGQGPQFIFQYYEEEERQRGNFPDRFSGHQFPNYSSELNVNALLLGDSALYLCASSQRVSEQYFGPGTRLTVT.

The DNA for the CDR3 is TGCGCCAGCAGCCAAGATGCCGGGACTCCCTACGAGCAGTACTTC. Translation gives CASSQDAGTPYEQYF. This rearrangement joins TRBV4-3 to TRBJ2-7, with a possible D match to TRBD2 (6 bases). The CDR3 runs to 15 residues. The germline V and J ends were trimmed by 0 bases and 2 bases, with 11 bases remaining between them. Germline loops: CDR1 LGHNA, CDR2 YSLEER.

The J gene is TRBJ1-1, the V gene TRBV6-4; the D gene is possibly TRBD1 (5 bases). The germline gives CDR1 MRHNA, CDR2 SNTAGT. Trimming left V 3 bases short and J 4 bases short, with 12 bases between. This CDR3 region has 14 residues. The CDR3, as DNA: TGTGCCAGCAGTGAGGAGGGGAGTATCACTGAAGCTTTCTTT. It yields the protein CASSEEGSITEAFF.

The chain uses TRBV19 and TRBJ2-7, with D perhaps matching TRBD1 (6 bases). The V end lost 7 bases, the J end lost 2 bases, and 18 bases lay between the germline ends. This CDR3 has 15 residues. The germline V gene has CDR1 LNHDA and CDR2 SQIVND (reference sequence). The CDR3 region is CASTDSAVGAYEQYF. The CDR3 DNA reads TGTGCCAGTACGGACAGCGCGGTAGGGGCCTACGAGCAGTACTTC.

The rearrangement uses TRBV5-1 and TRBJ2-6; the D is unclear. Germline V gives CDR1 SGHRS, CDR2 YFSETQ. Trimming took off 0 bases at V and 6 bases at J, with 7 bases between the two ends. The CDR3 totals 14 residues. CDR3 in amino acids: CASSLADSANVLTF. CDR3 in DNA: TGCGCCAGCAGCTTGGCCGACTCGGCCAACGTCCTGACTTTC.

The V gene is TRBV5-4, the J gene TRBJ2-7, with 7 nucleotides matching TRBD1. Trimming at V came to 1 base and at J to 7 bases, leaving 11 bases not matched to a gene. Germline assignment: CDR1 SGHNT and CDR2 YYREEE (reference sequence). The length of the CDR3 is 15 residues. CDR3 DNA sequence: TGTGCCAGCAGCTTGAAAACAGGGGTTATCTGGGAGCAGTACTTC. This sequence encodes CASSLKTGVIWEQYF.

This clone was detected only a few times. As DNA, the CDR3 is TGTGCCAGCAGCTTGGGGGCCGGGGTGCGCTACTTC. It encodes CASSLGAGVRYF. This rearrangement joins TRBV7-2 to TRBJ2-4, with a tentative D call TRBD1 (6 bases). CDR1 SGHTA and CDR2 FQGNSA come from the germline V gene. This CDR3 region has 12 residues. Trimming removed 3 bases at V and 16 bases at J, with 16 bases between.

The chain is built from TRBV19 and TRBJ2-2; TRBD2 aligns across 11 bases. Per the germline V gene, CDR1 is LNHDA and CDR2 is SQIVND (reference sequence). This CDR3 spans 16 amino acids. The junction had 4 bases not matched to a gene; V was cut back by 5 bases and J by 2 bases. The CDR3 DNA follows: TGTGCCAGTAGTCCTGGACTAGCGGGTAACACCGGGGAGCTGTTTTTT. Protein product: CASSPGLAGNTGELFF.

The chain uses TRBV19 and TRBJ1-1, with D perhaps matching TRBD1 (6 bases). CDR1 LNHDA and CDR2 SQIVND come from the germline V gene (reference sequence). This CDR3 region has 11 residues. V was trimmed by 10 bases and J by 11 bases, leaving 17 bases between them. This CDR3 reads CATRLQGWAFF. The CDR3 DNA reads as TGTGCCACTCGACTACAGGGATGGGCTTTCTTT.

The rearrangement links TRBV19 to TRBJ1-5, with 8 bases aligning to TRBD1. The trim removed 9 bases at V and 6 bases at J, leaving 13 bases unmatched. The CDR3 spans 15 residues. The germline V gene has CDR1 LNHDA and CDR2 SQIVND (reference sequence). The chain's CDR3 is CASRTGQGSGQPQHF. The CDR3 DNA reads TGTGCCAGCAGAACCGGACAGGGATCGGGTCAGCCCCAGCATTTT. The full variable domain, rest sourced from reference TRBV19 and TRBJ1-5, is DGGITQSPKYLFRKEGQNVTLSCEQNLNHDAMYWYRQDPGQGLRLIYYSQIVNDFQKGDIAEGYSVSREKKESFPLTVTSAQKNPTAFYLCASRTGQGSGQPQHFGDGTRLSIL.